This T cell receptor beta chain is from a study of shared clonotypes between healthy human individuals. The germline gives CDR1 MNHNS, CDR2 SASEGT. This CDR3 spans 15 amino acids. Trimming pared 3 bases from V and 6 bases from J, leaving 15 bases between. This clone has more than one count but fewer than ten. Using immunoSEQ multiplex PCR, the repertoire was profiled, and TCRdb retains in-frame clones only, with some absent. Of 2,100,000 or so clones listed, approximately 94% are singletons. CD4+ cells underwent separation, giving CD45RA+ naive and CD45RA-negative memory subsets. This TCR was sampled from a man aged 18 to 30 in good health. The sample taken for sequencing was naive CD4+ T cells sorted from blood. This sample's subset: CD45RA+ positively selected. The V and J genes are TRBV6-1 and TRBJ1-5; TRBD1 might be the D (5 bases). The CDR3 DNA follows: TGTGCCAGCAGTGAGGTAGGGGATAGAGGTCAGCCCCAGCATTTT. Translation gives CASSEVGDRGQPQHF.